The clone carrying this T cell receptor beta chain was counted many times. This record comes from a study of T cells in Graves' hyperthyroidism and ophthalmopathy. Regions amplified from RNA transcripts were the TCR beta CDR3 regions. Using the HTBI primer set, a first-round RT-PCR was run on the TCR CDR3. TCRdb fed the multiplex PCR reads into MiXCR, producing one record per CDR3 protein. The repertoire has a few hundred thousand distinct CDR3 sequences, approximately 15% of them found once; the top ten carry roughly 14%. Germline V lookup: CDR1 SGHTA, CDR2 FQGTGA. V lost 1 base and J 3 bases, leaving 15 bases between the germline ends. This CDR3 is built from 16 residues. Graves' hyperthyroidism is called stable when ophthalmopathy does not progress within 18 months.

The sequencing sample was made of blood. This TCR derives from a middle-aged woman with Graves' hyperthyroidism. The chain has TRBV7-3 and TRBJ1-1; TRBD1 is a possible D gene (6 bases). The chain's CDR3 is CASSLRASRGHTEAFF. The CDR3 region has the DNA TGTGCCAGCAGCTTAAGGGCCTCGCGGGGGCACACTGAAGCTTTCTTT.